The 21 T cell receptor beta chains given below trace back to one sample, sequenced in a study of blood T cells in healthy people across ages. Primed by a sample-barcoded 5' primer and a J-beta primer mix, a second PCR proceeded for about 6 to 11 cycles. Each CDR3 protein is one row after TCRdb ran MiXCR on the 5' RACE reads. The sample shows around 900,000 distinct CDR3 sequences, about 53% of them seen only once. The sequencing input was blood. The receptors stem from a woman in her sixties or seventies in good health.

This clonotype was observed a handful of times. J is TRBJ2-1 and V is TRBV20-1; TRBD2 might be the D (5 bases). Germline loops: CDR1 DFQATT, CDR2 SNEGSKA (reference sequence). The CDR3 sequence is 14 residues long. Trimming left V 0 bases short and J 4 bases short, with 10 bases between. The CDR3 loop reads CSARDLDSYNEQFF. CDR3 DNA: TGCAGTGCTAGAGACCTGGACTCTTACAATGAGCAGTTCTTC.

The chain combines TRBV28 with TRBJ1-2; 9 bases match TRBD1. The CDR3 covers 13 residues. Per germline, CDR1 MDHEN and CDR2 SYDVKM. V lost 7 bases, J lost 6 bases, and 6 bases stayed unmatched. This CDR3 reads CASTQWDRDGYTF. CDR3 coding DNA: TGTGCCAGCACTCAATGGGACAGGGATGGCTACACCTTC.

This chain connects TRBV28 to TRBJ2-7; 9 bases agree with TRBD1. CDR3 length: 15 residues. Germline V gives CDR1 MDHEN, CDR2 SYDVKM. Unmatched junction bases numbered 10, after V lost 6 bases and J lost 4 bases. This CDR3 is CASSPVGGQGYEQYF. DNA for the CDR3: TGTGCCAGCAGCCCAGTGGGGGGACAGGGATACGAGCAGTACTTC.

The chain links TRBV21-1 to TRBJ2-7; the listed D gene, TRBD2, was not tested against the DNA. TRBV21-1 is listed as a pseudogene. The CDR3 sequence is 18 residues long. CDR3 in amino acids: CASSKQGTSGSVAYEQYF. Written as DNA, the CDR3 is TGTGCCAGCAGCAAACAGGGGACTAGCGGGAGTGTCGCCTACGAGCAGTACTTC.

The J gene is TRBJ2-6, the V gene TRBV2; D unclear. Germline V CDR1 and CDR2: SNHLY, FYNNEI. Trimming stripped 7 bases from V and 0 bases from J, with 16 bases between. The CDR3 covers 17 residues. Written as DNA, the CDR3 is TGTGCCAGCACCTGGGGTCTTACCACCTCTGGGGCCAACGTCCTGACTTTC. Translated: CASTWGLTTSGANVLTF.

CDR3 sequence (DNA): TGCAGTGCTAGACCCTATGTTGGCGGCGACGAGCAGTACTTC. It encodes CSARPYVGGDEQYF. V gene TRBV20-1 combines with J gene TRBJ2-7; D is uncertain. Germline values: CDR1 DFQATT, CDR2 SNEGSKA (reference sequence). Trimming took 2 bases from V and 5 from J, leaving 16 bases between them. The CDR3 has 14 amino acids.

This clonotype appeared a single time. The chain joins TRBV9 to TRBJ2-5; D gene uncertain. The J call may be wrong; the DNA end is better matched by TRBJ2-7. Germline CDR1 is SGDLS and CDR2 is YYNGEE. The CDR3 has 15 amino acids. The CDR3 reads CASSVSLDPTYEQYF. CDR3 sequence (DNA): TGTGCCAGCAGCGTAAGCCTCGATCCCACCTACGAGCAGTACTTC.

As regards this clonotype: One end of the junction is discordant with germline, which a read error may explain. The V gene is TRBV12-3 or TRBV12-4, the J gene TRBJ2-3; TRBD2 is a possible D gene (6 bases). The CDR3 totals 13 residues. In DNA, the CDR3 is TGTGCCAGCAGCCGGACTACTACAGATACGCGGTATTTT. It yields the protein CASSRTTTDTRYF.

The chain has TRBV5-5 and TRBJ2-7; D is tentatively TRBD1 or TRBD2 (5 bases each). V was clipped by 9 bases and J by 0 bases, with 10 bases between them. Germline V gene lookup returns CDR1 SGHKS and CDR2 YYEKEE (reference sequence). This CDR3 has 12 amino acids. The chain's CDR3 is CATRDDSYEQYF. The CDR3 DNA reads TGTGCCACCAGGGACGACTCCTACGAGCAGTACTTC.

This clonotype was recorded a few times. The CDR3 is CASSVTGYNEQFF. Here the CDR3 DNA reads TGTGCCAGCAGCGTGACAGGGTACAATGAGCAGTTCTTC. The gene calls are TRBV9 and TRBJ2-1, with 7 nucleotides matching TRBD1. Germline V gene lookup returns CDR1 SGDLS and CDR2 YYNGEE. The CDR3 has 13 residues. With 2 bases clipped from V and 4 bases from J, the junction kept 0 bases outside the gene matches.

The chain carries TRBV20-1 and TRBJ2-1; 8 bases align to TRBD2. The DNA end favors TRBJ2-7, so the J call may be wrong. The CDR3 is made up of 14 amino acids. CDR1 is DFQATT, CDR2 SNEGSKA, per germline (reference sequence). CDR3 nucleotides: TGCAGTGCCCCGTATAGCGGGAACTACAATGAGCAGTACTTC. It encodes CSAPYSGNYNEQYF.

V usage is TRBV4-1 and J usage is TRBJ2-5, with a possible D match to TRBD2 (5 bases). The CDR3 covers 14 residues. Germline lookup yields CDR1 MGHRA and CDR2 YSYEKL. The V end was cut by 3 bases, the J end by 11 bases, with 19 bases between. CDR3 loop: CASSHRDLTYGQYF. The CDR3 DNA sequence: TGCGCCAGCAGCCACCGGGATCTTACCTACGGGCAGTACTTC.

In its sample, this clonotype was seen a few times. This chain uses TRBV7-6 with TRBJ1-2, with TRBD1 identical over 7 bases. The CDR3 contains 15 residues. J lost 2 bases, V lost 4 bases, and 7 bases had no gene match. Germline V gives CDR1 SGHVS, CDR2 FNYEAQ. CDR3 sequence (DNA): TGTGCCAGCAGCTCGACCGGGACAGTCAACTATGGCTACACCTTC. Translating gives CASSSTGTVNYGYTF.

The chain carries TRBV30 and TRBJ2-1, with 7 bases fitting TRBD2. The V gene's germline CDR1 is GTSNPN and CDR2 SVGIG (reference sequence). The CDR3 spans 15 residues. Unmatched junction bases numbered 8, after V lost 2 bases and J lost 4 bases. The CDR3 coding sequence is TGTGCCTGGAGTCCTCTCAGCGGGATGTACAATGAGCAGTTCTTC. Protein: CAWSPLSGMYNEQFF.

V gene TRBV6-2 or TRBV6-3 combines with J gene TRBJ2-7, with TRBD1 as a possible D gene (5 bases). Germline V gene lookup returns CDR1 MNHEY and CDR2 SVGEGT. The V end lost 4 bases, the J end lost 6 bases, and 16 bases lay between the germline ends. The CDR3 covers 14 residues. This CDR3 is CASSFQGAQREQYF. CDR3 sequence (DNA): TGTGCCAGCAGTTTTCAAGGGGCGCAGCGCGAGCAGTACTTC.

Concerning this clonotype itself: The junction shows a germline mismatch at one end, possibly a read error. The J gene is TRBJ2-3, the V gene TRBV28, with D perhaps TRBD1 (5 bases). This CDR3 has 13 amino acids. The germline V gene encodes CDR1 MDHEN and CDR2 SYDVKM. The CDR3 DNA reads TGTGCCAGCCACCTCCGTGCCACAGGTACGCAGTATTTT. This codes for CASHLRATGTQYF.

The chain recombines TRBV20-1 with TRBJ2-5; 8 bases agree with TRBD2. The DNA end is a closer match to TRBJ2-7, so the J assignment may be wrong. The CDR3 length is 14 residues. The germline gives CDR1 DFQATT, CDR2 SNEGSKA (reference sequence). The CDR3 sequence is CSARGVAGNYEQYF. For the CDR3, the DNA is TGCAGTGCTAGAGGAGTAGCGGGGAACTACGAGCAGTACTTC.

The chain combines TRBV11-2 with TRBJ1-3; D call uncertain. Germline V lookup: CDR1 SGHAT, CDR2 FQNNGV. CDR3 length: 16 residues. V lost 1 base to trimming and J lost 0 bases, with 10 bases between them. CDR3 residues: CASSLVGGYSGNTIYF. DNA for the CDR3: TGTGCCAGCAGCTTAGTCGGAGGATACTCTGGAAACACCATATATTTT.

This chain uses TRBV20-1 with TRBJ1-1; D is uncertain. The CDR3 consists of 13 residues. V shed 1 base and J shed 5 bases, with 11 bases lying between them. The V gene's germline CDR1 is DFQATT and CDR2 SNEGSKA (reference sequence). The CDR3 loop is CSARGTMGTEAFF. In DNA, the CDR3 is TGCAGTGCTAGAGGGACCATGGGAACTGAAGCTTTCTTT.

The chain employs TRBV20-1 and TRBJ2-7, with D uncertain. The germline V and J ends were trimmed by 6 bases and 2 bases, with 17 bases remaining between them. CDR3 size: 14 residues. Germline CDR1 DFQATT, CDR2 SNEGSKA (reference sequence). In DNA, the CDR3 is TGCAGTGCCAGGAACCCCCTTGGCACCTACGAGCAGTACTTC. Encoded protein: CSARNPLGTYEQYF.

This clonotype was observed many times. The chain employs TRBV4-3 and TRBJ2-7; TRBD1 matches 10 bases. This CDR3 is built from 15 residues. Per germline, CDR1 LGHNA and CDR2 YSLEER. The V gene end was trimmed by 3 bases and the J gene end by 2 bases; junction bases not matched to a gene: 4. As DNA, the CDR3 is TGCGCCAGCAGCCAGGCCGGGACAGGGGCCTACGAGCAGTACTTC. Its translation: CASSQAGTGAYEQYF.